The 7 T cell receptor beta chains reported below all come from one sample, sequenced in a study of early T cells in non-severe SARS-CoV-2 infection. One entry per CDR3 protein results from TCRdb running MiXCR on the 5' RACE reads. The data contain 57,000 or so distinct CDR3 sequences, over 5% of them singletons. The specimen was whole blood. These receptors were obtained from an adult who was a healthcare worker with PCR-confirmed SARS-CoV-2 infection or an uninfected control (not recorded which).

This clonotype was observed a single time. The chain couples TRBV27 to TRBJ2-3; D may be TRBD1 or TRBD2 (5 bases each). Germline loops: CDR1 MNHEY, CDR2 SMNVEV (reference sequence). V lost 3 bases and J 3 bases, leaving 13 bases between the germline ends. CDR3 size: 15 residues. The CDR3 bases are TGTGCCAGCAGTTTCGGGACCGGTGGGACAGATACGCAGTATTTT. Its protein product is CASSFGTGGTDTQYF.

In its sample, this clonotype was seen many times. The chain combines TRBV11-3 with TRBJ1-4, with no clear D. The V gene's germline CDR1 is SGHNT and CDR2 YENEEA. There are 13 residues in the CDR3. Trimming stripped 5 bases from V and 7 bases from J, with 11 bases between. The CDR3 spells CASSLRLGEKLFF. The CDR3 nucleotides read TGTGCCAGCAGCCTTCGACTGGGTGAAAAACTGTTTTTT.

The chain uses TRBV6-5 and TRBJ2-6; D gene unclear. CDR3 size: 19 residues. Germline assignment: CDR1 MNHEY and CDR2 SVGAGI. The V end was cut by 3 bases, the J end by 0 bases, with 18 bases between. The CDR3 region has the DNA TGTGCCAGCAGTTATTGGGCCCACGGTAGTGGCTCTGGGGCCAACGTCCTGACTTTC. It yields the protein CASSYWAHGSGSGANVLTF.

Concerning this clonotype: A junction boundary mismatches the germline segment, possibly from a read error. This chain uses TRBV19 with TRBJ2-6; 11 bases map to TRBD1. Germline V gene lookup returns CDR1 LNHDA and CDR2 SQIVND (reference sequence). The CDR3 runs 17 residues. The CDR3, as DNA: TGTGCCAGTAGACCGAGGGACAGGGGGAATGGGACCAACGTCCTGACTTTC. Amino acids: CASRPRDRGNGTNVLTF.

This clonotype came up many times. J is TRBJ2-7 and V is TRBV12-3 or TRBV12-4, with a weak D call TRBD2 (6 bases). The CDR3 contains 13 residues. V shed 6 bases and J shed 6 bases, with 15 bases lying between them. Here the CDR3 reads CASRSTGVLEQYF. Here the CDR3 DNA reads TGTGCCAGCAGGTCGACGGGAGTTCTCGAGCAGTACTTC.

Many counts were recorded for this clonotype. The chain is built from TRBV5-1 and TRBJ2-1, with D possibly matching TRBD1 (6 bases). The CDR3 consists of 14 residues. In germline, CDR1 is SGHRS, CDR2 YFSETQ. Trimming pared 0 bases from V and 8 bases from J, leaving 12 bases between. The CDR3 region has the DNA TGCGCCAGCAGCTTGGCAGGGGTGGTTCATGAGCAGTTCTTC. Its translation is CASSLAGVVHEQFF.

This clonotype was detected many times. The chain links TRBV5-4 to TRBJ2-5; 8 bases are shared with TRBD2. The CDR3 spans 17 residues. CDR1 SGHNT and CDR2 YYREEE come from the germline V gene (reference sequence). J lost 2 bases, V lost 0 bases, and 9 bases had no gene match. The CDR3 DNA sequence: TGTGCCAGCAGCTTGGTAGACGGGGGGGTAGGGCAAGAGACCCAGTACTTC. This sequence encodes CASSLVDGGVGQETQYF.